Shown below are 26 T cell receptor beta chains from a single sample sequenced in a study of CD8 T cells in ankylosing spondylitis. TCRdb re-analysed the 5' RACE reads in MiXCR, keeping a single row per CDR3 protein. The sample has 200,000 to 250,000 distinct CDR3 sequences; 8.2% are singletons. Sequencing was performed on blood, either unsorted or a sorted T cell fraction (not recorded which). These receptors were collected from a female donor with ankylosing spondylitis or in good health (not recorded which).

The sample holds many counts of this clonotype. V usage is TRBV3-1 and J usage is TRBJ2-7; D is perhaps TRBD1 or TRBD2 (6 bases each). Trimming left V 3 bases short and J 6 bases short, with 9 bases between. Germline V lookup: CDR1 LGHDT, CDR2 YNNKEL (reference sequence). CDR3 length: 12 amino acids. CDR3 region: CASSHGGAEQYF. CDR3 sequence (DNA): TGTGCCAGCAGCCACGGGGGCGCCGAGCAGTACTTC.

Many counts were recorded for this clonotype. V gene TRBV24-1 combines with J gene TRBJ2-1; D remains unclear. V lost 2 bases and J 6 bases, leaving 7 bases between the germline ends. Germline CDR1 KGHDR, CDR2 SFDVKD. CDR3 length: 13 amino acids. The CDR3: CATSDSGFNEQFF. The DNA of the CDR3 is TGTGCCACCAGTGATTCCGGTTTCAATGAGCAGTTCTTC.

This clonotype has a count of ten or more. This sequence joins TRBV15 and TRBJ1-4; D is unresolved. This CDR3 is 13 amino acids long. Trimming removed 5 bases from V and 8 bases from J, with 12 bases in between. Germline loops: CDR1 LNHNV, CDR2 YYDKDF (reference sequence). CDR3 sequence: CATSEGPGEKLFF. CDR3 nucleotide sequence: TGTGCCACCAGCGAAGGCCCCGGAGAAAAACTGTTTTTT.

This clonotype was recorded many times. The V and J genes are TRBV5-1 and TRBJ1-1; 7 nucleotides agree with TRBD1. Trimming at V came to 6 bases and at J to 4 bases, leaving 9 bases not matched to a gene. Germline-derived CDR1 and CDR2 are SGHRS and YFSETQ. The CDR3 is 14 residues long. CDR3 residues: CASNDRAAGTEAFF. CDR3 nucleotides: TGCGCCAGCAATGACAGGGCGGCGGGCACTGAAGCTTTCTTT.

The CDR3 loop is CASSPGTSIRTQYF. In DNA, the CDR3 is TGTGCCAGCAGCCCCGGGACTAGCATCCGGACCCAGTACTTC. The rearrangement uses TRBV6-2 or TRBV6-3 and TRBJ2-5; TRBD2 matches at 9 bases. The CDR3 sequence is 14 residues long. The germline V gene encodes CDR1 MNHEY and CDR2 SVGEGT. J was trimmed by 7 bases and V by 6 bases; bases with no gene match: 9.

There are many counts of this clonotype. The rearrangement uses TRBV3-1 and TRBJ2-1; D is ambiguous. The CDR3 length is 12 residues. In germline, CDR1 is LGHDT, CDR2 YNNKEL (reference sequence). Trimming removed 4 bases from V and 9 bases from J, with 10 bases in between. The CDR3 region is CASSLTLGEQFF. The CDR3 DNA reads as TGTGCCAGCAGCCTCACCCTGGGTGAGCAGTTCTTC.

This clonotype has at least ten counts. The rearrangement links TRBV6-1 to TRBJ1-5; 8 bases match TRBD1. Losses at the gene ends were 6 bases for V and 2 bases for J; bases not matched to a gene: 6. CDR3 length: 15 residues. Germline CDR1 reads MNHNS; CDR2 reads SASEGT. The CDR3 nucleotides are TGTGCCAGCAGGAACCAGGGGGCGGGCAATCAGCCCCAGCATTTT. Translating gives CASRNQGAGNQPQHF.

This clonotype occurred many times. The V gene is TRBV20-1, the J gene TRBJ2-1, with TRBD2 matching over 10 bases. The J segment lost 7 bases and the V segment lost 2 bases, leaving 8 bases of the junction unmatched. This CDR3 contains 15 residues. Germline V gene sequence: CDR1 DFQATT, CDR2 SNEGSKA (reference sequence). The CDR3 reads CSARLSGRAVNEQFF. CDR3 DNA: TGCAGTGCTAGACTGAGCGGGAGGGCCGTAAATGAGCAGTTCTTC.

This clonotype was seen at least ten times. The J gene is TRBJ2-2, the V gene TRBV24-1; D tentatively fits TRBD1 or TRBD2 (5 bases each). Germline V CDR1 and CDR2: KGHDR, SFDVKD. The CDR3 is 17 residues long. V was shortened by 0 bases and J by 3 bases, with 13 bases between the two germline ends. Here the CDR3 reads CATSDLPFRGDTGELFF. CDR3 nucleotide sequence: TGTGCCACCAGTGATTTGCCTTTCCGGGGCGACACCGGGGAGCTGTTTTTT.

This CDR3 reads CASSPTETGELFF. CDR3 nucleotides: TGCGCCAGCTCACCCACGGAAACCGGGGAGCTGTTTTTT. The V call is TRBV5-1, the J call TRBJ2-2; D not resolved. Germline CDR1 reads SGHRS; CDR2 reads YFSETQ. The CDR3 contains 13 residues. V shed 7 bases and J shed 5 bases, with 12 bases lying between them.

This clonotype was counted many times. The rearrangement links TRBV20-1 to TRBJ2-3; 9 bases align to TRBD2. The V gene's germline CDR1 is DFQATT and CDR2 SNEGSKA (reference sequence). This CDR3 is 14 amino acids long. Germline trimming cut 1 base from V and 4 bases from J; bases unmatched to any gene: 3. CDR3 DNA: TGCAGTGCTAGAGTAGCGGGAGTCGCAGATACGCAGTATTTT. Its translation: CSARVAGVADTQYF.

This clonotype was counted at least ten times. The CDR3 DNA sequence: TGTGCCAGCGTAAGGGCCGGGCGGGTGTGGCATGAGCAGTTCTTC. This codes for CASVRAGRVWHEQFF. This chain joins TRBV12-3 or TRBV12-4 and TRBJ2-1; D perhaps matches TRBD2 (5 bases). This CDR3 contains 15 residues. The V end lost 8 bases, the J end lost 8 bases, and 22 bases lay between the germline ends.

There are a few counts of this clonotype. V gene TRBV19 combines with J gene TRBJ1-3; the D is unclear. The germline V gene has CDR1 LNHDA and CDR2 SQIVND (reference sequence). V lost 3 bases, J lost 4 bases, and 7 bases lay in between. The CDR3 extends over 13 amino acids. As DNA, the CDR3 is TGTGCCAGTAGTATCCGGGGAGGAAACACCATATATTTT. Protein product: CASSIRGGNTIYF.

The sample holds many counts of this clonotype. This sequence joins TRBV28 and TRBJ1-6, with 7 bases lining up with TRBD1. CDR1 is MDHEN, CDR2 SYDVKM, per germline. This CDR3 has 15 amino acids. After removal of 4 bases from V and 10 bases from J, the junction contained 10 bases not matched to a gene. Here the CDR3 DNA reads TGTGCCAGCAGTTGGAGACAGGGATCCCAATCACCCCTCCACTTT. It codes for CASSWRQGSQSPLHF.

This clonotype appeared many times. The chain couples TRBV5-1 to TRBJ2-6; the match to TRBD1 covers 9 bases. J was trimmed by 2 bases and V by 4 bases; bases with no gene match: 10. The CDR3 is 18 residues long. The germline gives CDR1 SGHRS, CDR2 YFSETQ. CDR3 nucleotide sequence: TGCGCCAGCAGCGTAGCCGGGACAGGGCCCCCTGGGGCCAACGTCCTGACTTTC. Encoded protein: CASSVAGTGPPGANVLTF.

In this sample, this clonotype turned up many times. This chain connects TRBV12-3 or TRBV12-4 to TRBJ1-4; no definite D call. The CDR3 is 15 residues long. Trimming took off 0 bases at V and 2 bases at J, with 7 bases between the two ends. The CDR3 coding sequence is TGTGCCAGCAGTTTAGCGCTCCAGACTAATGAAAAACTGTTTTTT. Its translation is CASSLALQTNEKLFF.

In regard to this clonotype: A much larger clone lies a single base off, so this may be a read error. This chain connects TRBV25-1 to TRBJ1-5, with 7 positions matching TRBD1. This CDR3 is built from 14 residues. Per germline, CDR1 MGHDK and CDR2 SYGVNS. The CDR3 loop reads CASSEEGGNQSQHF. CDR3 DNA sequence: TGTGCCAGCAGTGAAGAAGGGGGCAATCAGTCCCAGCATTTT. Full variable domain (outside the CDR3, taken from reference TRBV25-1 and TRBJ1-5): EADIYQTPRYLVIGTGKKITLECSQTMGHDKMYWYQQDPGMELHLIHYSYGVNSTEKGDLSSESTVSRIRTEHFPLTLESARPSHTSQYLCASSEEGGNQSQHFGDGTRLSIL.

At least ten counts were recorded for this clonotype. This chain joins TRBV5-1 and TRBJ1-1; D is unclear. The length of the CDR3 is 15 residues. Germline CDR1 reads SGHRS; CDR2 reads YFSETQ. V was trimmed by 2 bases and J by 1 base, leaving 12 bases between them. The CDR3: CASSLNTATNTEAFF. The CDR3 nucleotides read TGCGCCAGCAGCTTAAACACAGCCACGAACACTGAAGCTTTCTTT.

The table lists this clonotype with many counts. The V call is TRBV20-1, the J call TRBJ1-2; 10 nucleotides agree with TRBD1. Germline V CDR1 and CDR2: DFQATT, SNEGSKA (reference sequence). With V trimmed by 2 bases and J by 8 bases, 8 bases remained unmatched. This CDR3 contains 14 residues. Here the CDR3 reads CSARKDRGAEGYTF. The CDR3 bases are TGCAGTGCTAGAAAGGACAGGGGGGCGGAAGGCTACACCTTC.

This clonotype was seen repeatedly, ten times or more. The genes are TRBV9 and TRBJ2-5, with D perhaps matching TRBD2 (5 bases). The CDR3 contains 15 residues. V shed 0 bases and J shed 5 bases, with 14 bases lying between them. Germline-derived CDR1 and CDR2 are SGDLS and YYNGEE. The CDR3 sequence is CASSVVPNPGETQYF. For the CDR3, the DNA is TGTGCCAGCAGCGTAGTCCCTAACCCGGGGGAGACCCAGTACTTC.

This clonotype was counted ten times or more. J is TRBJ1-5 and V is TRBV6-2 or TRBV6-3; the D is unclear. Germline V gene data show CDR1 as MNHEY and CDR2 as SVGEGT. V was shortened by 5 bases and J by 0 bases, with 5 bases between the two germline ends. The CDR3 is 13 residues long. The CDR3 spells CASSRSSNQPQHF. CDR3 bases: TGTGCCAGCAGTCGTAGTAGCAATCAGCCCCAGCATTTT.

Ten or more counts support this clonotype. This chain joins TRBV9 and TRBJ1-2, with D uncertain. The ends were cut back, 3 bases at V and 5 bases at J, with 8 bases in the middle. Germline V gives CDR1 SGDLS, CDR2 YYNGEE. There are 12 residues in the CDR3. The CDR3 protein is CASSALEYGYTF. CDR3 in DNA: TGTGCCAGCAGCGCCCTTGAGTATGGCTACACCTTC.

CDR3 sequence (DNA): TGTGCCAGCAGCCAAGGCAGGGGGCTCAACGAGCAGTACTTC. Protein: CASSQGRGLNEQYF. The gene calls are TRBV7-9 and TRBJ2-7; TRBD1 aligns across 8 bases. The V segment lost 5 bases and the J segment 5 bases; nucleotides outside the gene matches: 8. The germline V gene encodes CDR1 SEHNR and CDR2 FQNEAQ (reference sequence). The CDR3 runs 14 residues.

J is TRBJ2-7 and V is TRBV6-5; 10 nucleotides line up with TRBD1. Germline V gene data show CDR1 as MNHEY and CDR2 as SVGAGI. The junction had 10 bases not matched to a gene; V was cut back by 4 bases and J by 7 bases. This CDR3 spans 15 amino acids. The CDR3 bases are TGTGCCAGCAGTTTACTCCGGGACAGGGGTCAAGAGCAGTACTTC. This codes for CASSLLRDRGQEQYF.

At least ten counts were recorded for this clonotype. The CDR3 DNA follows: TGTGCCAGCAGCGCCCAAGGGGTACGAGAGCAGTTCTTC. It specifies CASSAQGVREQFF. The V and J genes are TRBV9 and TRBJ2-1, with TRBD1 as a possible D gene (5 bases). V was shortened by 3 bases and J by 10 bases, with 14 bases between the two germline ends. The CDR3 length is 13 residues. Germline-derived CDR1 and CDR2 are SGDLS and YYNGEE.

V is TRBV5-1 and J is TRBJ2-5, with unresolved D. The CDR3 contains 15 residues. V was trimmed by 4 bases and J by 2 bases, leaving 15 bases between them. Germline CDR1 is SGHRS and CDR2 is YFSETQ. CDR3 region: CASSPEGRKQETQYF. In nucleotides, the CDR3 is TGCGCCAGCAGCCCCGAAGGACGCAAACAAGAGACCCAGTACTTC.